These 20 T cell receptor beta chains originate from one sample sequenced in a study of shared clonotypes between healthy human individuals. Naive-designated CD8 cells lacked CD45RO, were positively enriched for CCR7, and omitted terminally differentiated effector memory CD45RA+ cells. TCRdb's copy holds only in-frame clones and misses some; the assay was immunoSEQ multiplex PCR. The sample holds millions of clones; around 96% are singletons and the top ten take more than 0.95%. Sequences were obtained from naive CD8+ T cells sorted from blood. The receptors come from a man younger than 35 in good health.

The V gene is TRBV13, the J gene TRBJ2-5, with D maybe TRBD1 (6 bases). The CDR3 covers 14 residues. Trimming pared 4 bases from V and 1 base from J, leaving 10 bases between. Germline CDR1 PRHDT, CDR2 FYEKMQ (reference sequence). CDR3 region: CASSWPDSQETQYF. Written as DNA, the CDR3 is TGTGCCAGCAGCTGGCCGGACAGCCAAGAGACCCAGTACTTC.

As regards this clone: The same CDR3 arises from other DNA sequences in this sample as well. This chain links TRBV2 with TRBJ2-3; possible D gene TRBD2, 6 bases. The CDR3 length is 10 residues. CDR1 is SNHLY, CDR2 FYNNEI, per germline. The V end lost 8 bases, the J end lost 6 bases, and 6 bases lay between the germline ends. The CDR3, as DNA: TGTGCCAGCGGGGGGGATACGCAGTATTTT. Encoded protein: CASGGDTQYF.

The chain recombines TRBV13 with TRBJ2-5; D might be TRBD1 or TRBD2, each matching 5 bases. Germline V gives CDR1 PRHDT, CDR2 FYEKMQ (reference sequence). The CDR3 loop spans 13 amino acids. V was cut by 2 bases and J by 5 bases, with 9 bases left in between. CDR3 protein: CASSLLAGETQYF. The CDR3 DNA reads TGTGCCAGCAGCTTACTAGCAGGGGAGACCCAGTACTTC. The full variable domain, rest sourced from reference TRBV13 and TRBJ2-5, is AAGVIQSPRHLIKEKRETATLKCYPIPRHDTVYWYQQGPGQDPQFLISFYEKMQSDKGSIPDRFSAQQFSDYHSELNMSSLELGDSALYFCASSLLAGETQYFGPGTRLLVL.

The CDR3 loop reads CASSLGPQLQSNSPLHF. For the CDR3, the DNA is TGTGCCAGCAGCTTGGGTCCGCAACTACAATCTAATTCACCCCTCCACTTT. The V gene is TRBV5-4, the J gene TRBJ1-6; D gene ambiguous. The germline CDR1 and CDR2 sequences are SGHNT and YYREEE (reference sequence). The CDR3 totals 17 residues. V gave up 0 bases and J gave up 6 bases, with 16 bases separating them.

This chain connects TRBV5-6 to TRBJ1-3; no definite D call. Between the trimmed V and J ends, which lost 0 bases and 2 bases, there was a span of 12 bases. This CDR3 has 16 residues. Looked up from germline, CDR1 is SGHDT and CDR2 is YYEEEE. DNA of the CDR3: TGTGCCAGCAGCTTGGACGCGATTTCAACTGGAAACACCATATATTTT. Residues: CASSLDAISTGNTIYF.

The chain carries TRBV7-2 and TRBJ2-7; 7 nucleotides agree with TRBD2. The CDR3 is 16 amino acids. Germline V gene data show CDR1 as SGHTA and CDR2 as FQGNSA. Trimming at V came to 3 bases and at J to 0 bases, leaving 8 bases not matched to a gene. The DNA for the CDR3 is TGTGCCAGCAGCTTGTGGAGCGGGGCCAGCTCCTACGAGCAGTACTTC. Its protein product is CASSLWSGASSYEQYF.

The chain employs TRBV28 and TRBJ2-7; TRBD2 agrees at 7 bases. The J segment lost 0 bases and the V segment lost 6 bases, leaving 8 bases of the junction unmatched. The CDR3 sequence is 15 residues long. Germline-derived CDR1 and CDR2 are MDHEN and SYDVKM. The CDR3 DNA sequence: TGTGCCAGCAGCGCCCTAGCGGAGAGCTCCTACGAGCAGTACTTC. As protein: CASSALAESSYEQYF.

V and J are TRBV7-9 and TRBJ2-6, with 14 bases that match TRBD2. CDR1 is SEHNR, CDR2 FQNEAQ, per germline (reference sequence). Trimming took 5 bases from V and 0 from J; bases not matched to a gene: 6. This CDR3 is 19 amino acids long. The CDR3 region has the DNA TGTGCCAGCAGCCCGGGGACTAGCGGGGGCCACTCTGGGGCCAACGTCCTGACTTTC. Its translation: CASSPGTSGGHSGANVLTF.

This clone came up once. J is TRBJ2-3 and V is TRBV10-1; TRBD2 matches at 7 bases. V shed 0 bases, J shed 3 bases, and the junction held 3 bases outside the gene matches. CDR3 size: 15 residues. Germline CDR1 reads WNHNN; CDR2 reads SYGVQD (reference sequence). Written as DNA, the CDR3 is TGCGCCAGCAGTGAGTCTCCTAGCGGAACAGATACGCAGTATTTT. Translating gives CASSESPSGTDTQYF.

The V call is TRBV4-1, the J call TRBJ2-3; D is undetermined. This CDR3 has 17 amino acids. V lost 1 base, J lost 1 base, and 15 bases lay in between. Per germline, CDR1 MGHRA and CDR2 YSYEKL. This chain's CDR3 is CASSQVSGLMGTDTQYF. CDR3 nucleotide sequence: TGCGCCAGCAGCCAAGTGTCAGGCCTGATGGGCACAGATACGCAGTATTTT.

This chain joins TRBV7-9 and TRBJ1-3, with D hard to call. CDR3 length: 17 amino acids. With 6 bases removed from V and 0 bases from J, the gap between germline ends came to 18 bases. Germline CDR1 SEHNR, CDR2 FQNEAQ (reference sequence). Here the CDR3 DNA reads TGTGCCAGCAGGGGATACTCTCTCGGGAGCTCTGGAAACACCATATATTTT. Its protein is CASRGYSLGSSGNTIYF. Full variable domain (outside the CDR3, taken from reference TRBV7-9 and TRBJ1-3): DTGVSQNPRHKITKRGQNVTFRCDPISEHNRLYWYRQTLGQGPEFLTYFQNEAQLEKSRLLSDRFSAERPKGSFSTLEIQRTEQGDSAMYLCASRGYSLGSSGNTIYFGEGSWLTVV.

The chain has TRBV9 and TRBJ2-2; 7 bases match TRBD2. Germline CDR1 SGDLS, CDR2 YYNGEE. V trimming: 4 bases; J trimming: 6 bases; junction bases outside the gene matches: 9. The CDR3 extends over 15 amino acids. This CDR3 is CASSSYMAGAGELFF. CDR3 in DNA: TGTGCCAGCAGCTCCTACATGGCGGGAGCCGGGGAGCTGTTTTTT.

The chain links TRBV27 to TRBJ1-5; TRBD1 is a possible D gene (5 bases). Germline V lookup: CDR1 MNHEY, CDR2 SMNVEV (reference sequence). Trimming took off 0 bases at V and 9 bases at J, with 15 bases between the two ends. The CDR3 totals 15 residues. This CDR3 reads CASSLSGGAPMPQHF. Written as DNA, the CDR3 is TGTGCCAGCAGTTTATCGGGCGGGGCCCCTATGCCCCAGCATTTT.

The chain recombines TRBV5-8 with TRBJ1-1; perhaps TRBD1 as D (6 bases). This CDR3 has 17 residues. V was clipped by 6 bases and J by 3 bases, with 24 bases between them. Germline CDR1 reads SGHTS; CDR2 reads YDEGEE. CDR3 nucleotides: TGTGCCAGCATCCTGCAACAGGGATCCCAATGGGACACTGAAGCTTTCTTT. Amino acid sequence: CASILQQGSQWDTEAFF.

The chain uses TRBV4-3 and TRBJ1-2; D unclear. The CDR3 consists of 17 residues. The V end was cut by 0 bases, the J end by 2 bases, with 16 bases between. Germline-derived CDR1 and CDR2 are LGHNA and YSLEER. CDR3 bases: TGCGCCAGCAGCCAAGATAGCGTACGGACGGACAACTATGGCTACACCTTC. Its translation: CASSQDSVRTDNYGYTF.

The V and J genes are TRBV28 and TRBJ1-1, with D possibly matching TRBD1 (6 bases). This CDR3 is 13 amino acids long. V lost 6 bases to trimming and J lost 5 bases, with 13 bases between them. CDR1 MDHEN and CDR2 SYDVKM come from the germline V gene. The CDR3 coding sequence is TGTGCCAGCAGGCTCCAGGGGACAACTGAAGCTTTCTTT. This codes for CASRLQGTTEAFF.

The CDR3 reads CASSPLGVAGGTEAFF. CDR3 sequence (DNA): TGTGCCAGCAGTCCGCTGGGGGTAGCGGGGGGCACTGAAGCTTTCTTT. V gene TRBV27 combines with J gene TRBJ1-1, with D tentatively TRBD1 (5 bases). The CDR3 extends over 16 amino acids. Trimming took 5 bases from V and 4 from J, leaving 20 bases between them. Germline V gene lookup returns CDR1 MNHEY and CDR2 SMNVEV (reference sequence).

The J gene is TRBJ1-3, the V gene TRBV4-3; D might be TRBD1 (6 bases). Germline loops: CDR1 LGHNA, CDR2 YSLEER. Trimming removed 1 base at V and 0 bases at J, with 16 bases between. There are 18 residues in the CDR3. The CDR3, as DNA: TGCGCCAGCAGCCAAGTTCTAGGGGGAGAAAGCTCTGGAAACACCATATATTTT. This sequence encodes CASSQVLGGESSGNTIYF.

This chain uses TRBV19 with TRBJ1-1, with no clear D. V was cut by 1 base and J by 1 base, with 10 bases left in between. The CDR3 covers 15 residues. Looked up from germline, CDR1 is LNHDA and CDR2 is SQIVND (reference sequence). Here the CDR3 reads CASSIVESKNTEAFF. CDR3 nucleotide sequence: TGTGCCAGTAGTATAGTAGAGTCAAAGAACACTGAAGCTTTCTTT.

The chain recombines TRBV19 with TRBJ2-5; no reliable D call. The CDR3 contains 13 residues. The germline gives CDR1 LNHDA, CDR2 SQIVND (reference sequence). With 5 bases removed from V and 3 bases from J, the gap between germline ends came to 10 bases. For the CDR3, the DNA is TGTGCCAGTAGTCAGGACGGAGAAGAGACCCAGTACTTC. Translation: CASSQDGEETQYF.